The clone carrying this T cell receptor (beta chain) came up a few times. No antigen is known for it. This sample also contains other DNA sequences that code for the same CDR3. Deletions cut 5 bases from V and 0 bases from J, with 5 bases between. Per the germline V gene, CDR1 is KGHSH and CDR2 is LQKENI. The CDR3 runs 13 residues. The sample belongs to a study of persistence of HIV-infected CD4 T cells. Cells were stimulated with overlapping HIV-1 Gag 15-mer peptides. Sorting selected CD4+ T cells upregulating both CD40 ligand and CD69. The immunoSEQ assay was version 4, run in survey mode. Sequenced by immunoSEQ multiplex PCR; TCRdb stores in-frame clones only, minus some. The table shows about 20,000 clones, with approximately 65% occurring only once. Study findings and constraints: TCR analyses could not target the rare provirus-carrying CMV-responding cells.

The sequence was obtained from an adult woman with HIV who was CMV-seropositive. The material was CD4+ T cells sorted from PBMCs after 18-hour stimulation, obtained from a patient who received antiretroviral therapy. V usage is TRBV18 and J usage is TRBJ1-5; the D is unclear. CDR3 sequence (DNA): TGTGCCAGCTCAACGGATAGCAATCAGCCCCAGCATTTT. Amino acids: CASSTDSNQPQHF.